Reported below is one T cell receptor beta chain. Its antigen remains unknown. Per the germline V gene, CDR1 is SGHVS and CDR2 is FNYEAQ. CDR3 length: 15 residues. Between the trimmed V and J ends, which lost 4 bases and 4 bases, there was a span of 11 bases. Into CD45RA+ naive and CD45RA-negative memory subsets, the CD4+ cells were split. Sequencing used immunoSEQ multiplex PCR; TCRdb keeps in-frame clones, though not all of them. The sample lists fewer than 2.5 million clones, roughly 93% occurring once. This sample was taken from a study of shared clonotypes between healthy human individuals. General study results and limits: Generation probability values for non-shared clonotypes were lower than those for clonotypes shared by all four donors.

Sequenced input: naive CD4+ T cells from PBMCs. Noted subset: CD45RA+ positively selected. The chain employs TRBV7-6 and TRBJ1-6; D uncertain. The TCR was taken from a man in his late teens or twenties in good health. Some clones in this sample may be carry-over from other donors' samples. CDR3 nucleotide sequence: TGTGCCAGCAGCTCAGGTCCGGTTTATAATTCACCCCTCCACTTT. It translates to CASSSGPVYNSPLHF.